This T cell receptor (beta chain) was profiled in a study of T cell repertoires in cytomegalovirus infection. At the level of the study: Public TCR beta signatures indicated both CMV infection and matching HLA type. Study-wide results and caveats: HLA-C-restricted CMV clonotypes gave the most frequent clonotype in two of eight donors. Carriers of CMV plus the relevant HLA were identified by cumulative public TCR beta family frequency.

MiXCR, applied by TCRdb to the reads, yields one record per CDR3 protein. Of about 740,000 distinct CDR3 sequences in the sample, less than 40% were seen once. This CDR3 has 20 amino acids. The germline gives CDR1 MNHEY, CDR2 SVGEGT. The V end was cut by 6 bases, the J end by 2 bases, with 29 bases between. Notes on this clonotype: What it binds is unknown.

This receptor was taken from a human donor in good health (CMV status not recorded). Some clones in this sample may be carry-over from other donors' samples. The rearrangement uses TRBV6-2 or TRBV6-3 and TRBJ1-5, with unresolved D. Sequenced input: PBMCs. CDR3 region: CASSPPYTCFDWLCNQPQHF. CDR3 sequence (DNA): TGTGCCAGCAGCCCACCCTATACCTGCTTCGACTGGCTGTGCAATCAGCCCCAGCATTTT.